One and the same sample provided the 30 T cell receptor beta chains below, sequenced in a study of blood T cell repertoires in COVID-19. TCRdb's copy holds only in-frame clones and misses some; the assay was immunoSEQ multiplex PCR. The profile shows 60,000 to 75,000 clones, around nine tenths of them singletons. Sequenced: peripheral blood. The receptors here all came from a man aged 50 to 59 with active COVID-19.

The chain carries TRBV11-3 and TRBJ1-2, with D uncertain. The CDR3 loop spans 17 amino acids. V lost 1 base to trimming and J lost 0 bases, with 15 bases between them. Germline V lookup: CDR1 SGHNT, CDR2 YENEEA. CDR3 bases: TGTGCCAGCAGCTTAGTAAAAGGAGGAGAAGCTAACTATGGCTACACCTTC. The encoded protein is CASSLVKGGEANYGYTF.

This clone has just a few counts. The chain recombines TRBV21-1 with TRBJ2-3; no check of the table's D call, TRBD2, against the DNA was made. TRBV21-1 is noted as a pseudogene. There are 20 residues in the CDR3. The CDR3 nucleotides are TGTGCCAGCAGCAAACCAGCCCAGGCTAGCGGGGGGCCTAGCACAGATACGCAGTATTTT. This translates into CASSKPAQASGGPSTDTQYF.

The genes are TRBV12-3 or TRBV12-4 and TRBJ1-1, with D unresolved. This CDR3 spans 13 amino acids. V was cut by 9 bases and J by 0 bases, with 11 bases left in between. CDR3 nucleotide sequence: TGTGCCAGTGGAGATCCGATGAACACTGAAGCTTTCTTT. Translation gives CASGDPMNTEAFF.

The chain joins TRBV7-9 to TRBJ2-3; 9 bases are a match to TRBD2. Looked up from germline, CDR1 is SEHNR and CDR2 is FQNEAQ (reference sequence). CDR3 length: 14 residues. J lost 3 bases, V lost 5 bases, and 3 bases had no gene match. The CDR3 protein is CASSRSGSTDTQYF. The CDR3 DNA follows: TGTGCCAGCAGCCGTAGCGGGAGTACAGATACGCAGTATTTT.

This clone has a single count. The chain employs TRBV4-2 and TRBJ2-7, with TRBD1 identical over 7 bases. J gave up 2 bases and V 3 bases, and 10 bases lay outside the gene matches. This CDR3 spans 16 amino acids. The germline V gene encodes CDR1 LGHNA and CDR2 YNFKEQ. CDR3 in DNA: TGTGCCAGCAGCCAGATAGGGACAGTCAGTCCCTACGAGCAGTACTTC. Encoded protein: CASSQIGTVSPYEQYF.

The CDR3: CATTPETGGGTDTQYF. CDR3 coding DNA: TGTGCCACCACCCCCGAAACAGGGGGGGGTACAGATACGCAGTATTTT. The chain employs TRBV24-1 and TRBJ2-3; D perhaps matches TRBD1 (8 bases). Trimming removed 8 bases at V and 3 bases at J, with 20 bases between. Germline CDR1 reads KGHDR; CDR2 reads SFDVKD. There are 16 residues in the CDR3.

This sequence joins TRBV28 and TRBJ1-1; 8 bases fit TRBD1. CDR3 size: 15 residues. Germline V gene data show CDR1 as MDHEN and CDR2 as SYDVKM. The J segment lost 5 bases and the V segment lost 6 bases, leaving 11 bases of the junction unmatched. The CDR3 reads CASSNGQGGWTEAFF. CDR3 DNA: TGTGCCAGCAGCAACGGACAGGGAGGGTGGACTGAAGCTTTCTTT.

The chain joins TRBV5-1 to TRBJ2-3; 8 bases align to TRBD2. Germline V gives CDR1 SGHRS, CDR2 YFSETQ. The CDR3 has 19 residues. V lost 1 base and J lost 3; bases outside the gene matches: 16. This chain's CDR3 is CASSLSRGTSPVVTDTQYF. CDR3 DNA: TGCGCCAGCAGCTTGAGTAGAGGGACTAGTCCCGTCGTGACAGATACGCAGTATTTT.

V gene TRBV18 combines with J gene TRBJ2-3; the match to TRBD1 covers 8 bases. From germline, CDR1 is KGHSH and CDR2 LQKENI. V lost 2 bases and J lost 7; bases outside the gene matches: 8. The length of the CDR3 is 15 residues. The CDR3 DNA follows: TGTGCCAGCTCACCAAAGACAGGGGTAGCTCATACGCAGTATTTT. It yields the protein CASSPKTGVAHTQYF.

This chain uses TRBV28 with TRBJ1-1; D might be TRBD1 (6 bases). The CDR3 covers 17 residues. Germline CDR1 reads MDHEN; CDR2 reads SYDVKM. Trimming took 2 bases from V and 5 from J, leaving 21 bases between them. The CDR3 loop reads CASSLTNTGTIFTEAFF. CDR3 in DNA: TGTGCCAGCAGTTTAACTAACACCGGGACAATATTTACTGAAGCTTTCTTT.

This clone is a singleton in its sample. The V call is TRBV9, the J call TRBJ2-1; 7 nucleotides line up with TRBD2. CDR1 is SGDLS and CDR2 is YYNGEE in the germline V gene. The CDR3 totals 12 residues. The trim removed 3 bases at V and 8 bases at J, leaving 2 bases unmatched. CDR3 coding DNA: TGTGCCAGCAGCGACACTAGCGATGAGCAGTTCTTC. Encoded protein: CASSDTSDEQFF. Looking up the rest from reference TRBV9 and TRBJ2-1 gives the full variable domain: DSGVTQTPKHLITATGQRVTLRCSPRSGDLSVYWYQQSLDQGLQFLIQYYNGEERAKGNILERFSAQQFPDLHSELNLSSLELGDSALYFCASSDTSDEQFFGPGTRLTVL.

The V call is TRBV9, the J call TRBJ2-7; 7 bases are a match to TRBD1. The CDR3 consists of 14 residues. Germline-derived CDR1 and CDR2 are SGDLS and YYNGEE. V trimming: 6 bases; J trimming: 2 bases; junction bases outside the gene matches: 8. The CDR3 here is CASNPSGTAYEQYF. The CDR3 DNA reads TGTGCCAGCAACCCCTCCGGGACAGCCTACGAGCAGTACTTC.

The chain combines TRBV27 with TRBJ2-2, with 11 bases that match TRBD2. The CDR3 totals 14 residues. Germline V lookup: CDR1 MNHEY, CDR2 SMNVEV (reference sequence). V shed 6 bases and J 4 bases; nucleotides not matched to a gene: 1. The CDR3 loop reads CASRLAGVTGELFF. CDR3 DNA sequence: TGTGCCAGCAGACTAGCGGGAGTCACCGGGGAGCTGTTTTTT.

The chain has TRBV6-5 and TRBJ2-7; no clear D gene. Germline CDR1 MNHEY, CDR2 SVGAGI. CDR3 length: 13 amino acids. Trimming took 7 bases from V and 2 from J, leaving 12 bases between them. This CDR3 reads CASTFGEAYEQYF. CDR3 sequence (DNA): TGTGCCAGCACCTTTGGAGAGGCCTACGAGCAGTACTTC.

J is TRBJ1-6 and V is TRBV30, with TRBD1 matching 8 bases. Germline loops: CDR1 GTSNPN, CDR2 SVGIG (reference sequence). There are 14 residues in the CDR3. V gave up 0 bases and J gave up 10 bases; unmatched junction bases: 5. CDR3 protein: CAWSVSGGGSPLHF. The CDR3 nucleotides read TGTGCCTGGAGTGTCTCAGGGGGCGGATCACCCCTCCACTTT.

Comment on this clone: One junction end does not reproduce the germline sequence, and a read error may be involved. CDR3: CASSEPFVQGMNIEAFF. Written as DNA, the CDR3 is TGTGCCAGCAGTGAACCCTTTGTACAGGGTATGAACATTGAAGCTTTCTTT. The chain uses TRBV25-1 and TRBJ1-1; weak D call: TRBD1 (6 bases). Germline-derived CDR1 and CDR2 are MGHDK and SYGVNS. This CDR3 contains 17 residues.

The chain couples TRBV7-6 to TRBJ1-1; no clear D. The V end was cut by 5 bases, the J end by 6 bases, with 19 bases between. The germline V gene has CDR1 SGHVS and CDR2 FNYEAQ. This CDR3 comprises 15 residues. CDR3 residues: CASSPTIGSGAEAFF. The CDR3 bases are TGTGCCAGCAGCCCTACCATTGGGAGTGGAGCTGAAGCTTTCTTT.

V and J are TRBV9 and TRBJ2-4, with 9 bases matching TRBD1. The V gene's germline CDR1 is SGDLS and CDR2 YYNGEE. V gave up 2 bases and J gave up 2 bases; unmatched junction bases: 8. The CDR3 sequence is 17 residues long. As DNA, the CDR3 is TGTGCCAGCAGCGTGGACCGGGACAGGGCATCCAAAAACATTCAGTACTTC. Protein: CASSVDRDRASKNIQYF.

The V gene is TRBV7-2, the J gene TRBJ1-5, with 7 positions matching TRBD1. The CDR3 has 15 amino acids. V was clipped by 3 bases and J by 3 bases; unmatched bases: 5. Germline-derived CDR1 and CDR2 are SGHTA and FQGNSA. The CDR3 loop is CASSFAGGYNQPQHF. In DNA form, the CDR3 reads TGTGCCAGCAGCTTTGCAGGGGGATACAATCAGCCCCAGCATTTT.

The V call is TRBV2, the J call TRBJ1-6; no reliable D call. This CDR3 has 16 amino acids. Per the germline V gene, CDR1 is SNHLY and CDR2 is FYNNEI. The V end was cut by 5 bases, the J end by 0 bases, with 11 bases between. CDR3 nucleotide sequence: TGTGCCAGCAGTCTGGGCCCGAGCTCCTATAATTCACCCCTCCACTTT. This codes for CASSLGPSSYNSPLHF.

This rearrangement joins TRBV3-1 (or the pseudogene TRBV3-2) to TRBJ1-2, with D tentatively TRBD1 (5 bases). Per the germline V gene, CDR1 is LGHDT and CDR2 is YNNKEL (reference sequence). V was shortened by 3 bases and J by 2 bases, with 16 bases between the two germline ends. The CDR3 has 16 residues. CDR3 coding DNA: TGTGCCAGCAGCCAGCGGGGCGGACGCGGAAACTATGGCTACACCTTC. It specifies CASSQRGGRGNYGYTF.

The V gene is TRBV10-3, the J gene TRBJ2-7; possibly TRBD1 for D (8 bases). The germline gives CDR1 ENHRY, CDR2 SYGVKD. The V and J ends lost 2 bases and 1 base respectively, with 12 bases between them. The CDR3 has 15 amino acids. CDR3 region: CAISEVQGGSYEQYF. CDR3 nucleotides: TGTGCCATCAGTGAGGTACAGGGGGGGTCCTACGAGCAGTACTTC.

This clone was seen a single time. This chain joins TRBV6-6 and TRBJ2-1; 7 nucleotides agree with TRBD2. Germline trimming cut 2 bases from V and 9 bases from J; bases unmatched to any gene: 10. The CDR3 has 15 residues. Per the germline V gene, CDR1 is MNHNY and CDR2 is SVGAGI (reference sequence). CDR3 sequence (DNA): TGTGCCAGCAGTTACGTCGGGGGAGGGCGAGGTGAGCAGTTCTTC. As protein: CASSYVGGGRGEQFF.

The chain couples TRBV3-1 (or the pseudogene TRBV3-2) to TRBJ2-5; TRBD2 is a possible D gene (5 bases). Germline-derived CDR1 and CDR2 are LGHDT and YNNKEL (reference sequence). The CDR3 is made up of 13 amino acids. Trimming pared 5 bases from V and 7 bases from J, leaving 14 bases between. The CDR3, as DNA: TGTGCCAGCAGCTGGTCTAGGGCGGGGACCCAGTACTTC. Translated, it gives CASSWSRAGTQYF.

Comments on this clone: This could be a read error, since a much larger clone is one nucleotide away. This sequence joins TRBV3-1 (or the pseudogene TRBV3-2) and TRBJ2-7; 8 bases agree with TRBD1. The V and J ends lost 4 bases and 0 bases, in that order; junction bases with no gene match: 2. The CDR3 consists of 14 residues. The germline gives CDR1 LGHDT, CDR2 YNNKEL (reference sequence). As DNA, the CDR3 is TGTGCCAGCAGCCCGGGGACAGGCTCCTACGAGCAGTACTTC. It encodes CASSPGTGSYEQYF.

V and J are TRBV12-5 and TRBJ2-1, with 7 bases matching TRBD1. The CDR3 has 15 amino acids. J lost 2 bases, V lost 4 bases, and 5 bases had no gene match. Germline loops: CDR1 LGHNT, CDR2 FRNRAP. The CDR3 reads CASGSTGLTYNEQFF. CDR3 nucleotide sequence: TGTGCTAGTGGTTCGACAGGGTTGACCTACAATGAGCAGTTCTTC.

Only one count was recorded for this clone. CDR3 amino acids: CASSLQKGETQYF. The CDR3 DNA is TGTGCCAGCTCACTTCAGAAGGGGGAGACCCAGTACTTC. The V gene is TRBV18, the J gene TRBJ2-5; a weak D match, TRBD1 (5 bases). The CDR3 is made up of 13 amino acids. Germline V gene data show CDR1 as KGHSH and CDR2 as LQKENI. V lost 4 bases and J 5 bases, leaving 11 bases between the germline ends.

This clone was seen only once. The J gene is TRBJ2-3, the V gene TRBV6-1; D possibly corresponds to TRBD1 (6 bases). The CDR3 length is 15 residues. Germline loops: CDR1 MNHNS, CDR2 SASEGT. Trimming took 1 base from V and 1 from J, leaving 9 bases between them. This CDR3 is CASSEGWGRTDTQYF. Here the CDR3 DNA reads TGTGCCAGCAGTGAAGGCTGGGGGCGCACAGATACGCAGTATTTT.

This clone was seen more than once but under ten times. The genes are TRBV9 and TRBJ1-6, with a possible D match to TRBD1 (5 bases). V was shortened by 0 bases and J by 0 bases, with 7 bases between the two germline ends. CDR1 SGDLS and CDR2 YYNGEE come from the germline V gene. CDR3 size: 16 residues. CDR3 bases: TGTGCCAGCAGCGTAGGAGACAGCTCCTATAATTCACCCCTCCACTTT. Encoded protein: CASSVGDSSYNSPLHF.

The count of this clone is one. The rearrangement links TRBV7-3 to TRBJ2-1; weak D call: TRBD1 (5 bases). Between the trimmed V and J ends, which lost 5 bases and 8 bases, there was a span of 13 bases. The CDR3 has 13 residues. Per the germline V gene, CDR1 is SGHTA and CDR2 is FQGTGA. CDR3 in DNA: TGTGCCAGCAGCAAGTTTGACAGCTATGAGCAGTTCTTC. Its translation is CASSKFDSYEQFF.